Listed below are T cell receptor beta chains from one sample, sequenced in a study of blood T cell repertoires in COVID-19. The protocol was immunoSEQ multiplex PCR, while the TCRdb copy is restricted to in-frame clones and leaves out a portion. Here the sample spans more than 250,000 clones, approximately 90% being singletons. Sequencing used PBMCs or T cells enriched from blood (not recorded which). The receptors shown here come from a woman in her thirties or forties who had recovered from COVID-19. Both conserved end residues are part of each CDR3. Each record gives: clone size, J gene, V gene, D gene, CDR3 DNA, CDR3 protein. D genes are given only for firm matches. Size is stated for part of the rows, as once, few or many counts, or as a class when the clone is expanded.

clone size: .; J gene: TRBJ2-7; V gene: TRBV28; D gene: .; CDR3 DNA: TGTGCCAGCAGTTTCCGGTGGGCAGCAACCTACGAGCAGTACTTC; CDR3 protein: CASSFRWAATYEQYF
clone size: .; J gene: TRBJ2-5; V gene: TRBV3-1/TRBV3-2; D gene: TRBD2; CDR3 DNA: TGTGCCAGCAGCCAGCAGACTAGCGGGCCTCAAGAGACCCAGTACTTC; CDR3 protein: CASSQQTSGPQETQYF
clone size: .; J gene: TRBJ2-1; V gene: TRBV19; D gene: TRBD2; CDR3 DNA: TGTGCCAGTAGGGGGGGTAGCGGGAGGGAGCAGTTCTTC; CDR3 protein: CASRGGSGREQFF
clone size: .; J gene: TRBJ2-1; V gene: TRBV6-6; D gene: TRBD1; CDR3 DNA: TGTGCCAGCAAGGGACAGGGGGATTACAATGAGCAGTTCTTC; CDR3 protein: CASKGQGDYNEQFF
clone size: few; J gene: TRBJ2-7; V gene: TRBV24-1; D gene: TRBD1; CDR3 DNA: TGTGCCACCAGTATGGGATCGCGACAGGGGGCCGTGAACTACGAGCAGTACTTC; CDR3 protein: CATSMGSRQGAVNYEQYF
clone size: .; J gene: TRBJ2-1; V gene: TRBV16; D gene: .; CDR3 DNA: TGTGCCAGCAGCCAATACGGTGGTAATAGAAATGAGCAGTTCTTC; CDR3 protein: CASSQYGGNRNEQFF
clone size: .; J gene: TRBJ1-5; V gene: TRBV30; D gene: TRBD1; CDR3 DNA: TGTGCCTGGAGCAGGACAGGGGGCCATCAGCCCCAGCATTTT; CDR3 protein: CAWSRTGGHQPQHF
clone size: once; J gene: TRBJ1-6; V gene: TRBV2; D gene: .; CDR3 DNA: TGTGCCAGCAGTCCAGAGGGGGTTTCGCATTCACCCCTCCACTTT; CDR3 protein: CASSPEGVSHSPLHF
clone size: .; J gene: TRBJ2-1; V gene: TRBV28; D gene: .; CDR3 DNA: TGTGCCAGCAGTCCCCCTGGTGGGACTCCAAAGCGCTTTCAGCAGTTCTTC; CDR3 protein: CASSPPGGTPKRFQQFF
clone size: .; J gene: TRBJ2-1; V gene: TRBV29-1; D gene: TRBD2; CDR3 DNA: TGCAGCGTCCTTGGGAGCGGGGCCAACAATGAGCAGTTCTTC; CDR3 protein: CSVLGSGANNEQFF
clone size: .; J gene: TRBJ2-7; V gene: TRBV29-1; D gene: TRBD2; CDR3 DNA: TGCAGCGTTGCGTTCCGACTAGCGAGCTACGAGCAGTACTTC; CDR3 protein: CSVAFRLASYEQYF
clone size: .; J gene: TRBJ1-1; V gene: TRBV5-6; D gene: .; CDR3 DNA: TGTGCCAGCAGCTTTTTCCGGGGGGCGTACGCTGTGGACACTGAAGCTTTCTTT; CDR3 protein: CASSFFRGAYAVDTEAFF
clone size: .; J gene: TRBJ1-2; V gene: TRBV7-2; D gene: TRBD1; CDR3 DNA: TGTGCCAGCAGCTCCCTCGTTGGACAGGGAAGTGGTGGCTACACCTTC; CDR3 protein: CASSSLVGQGSGGYTF
clone size: once; J gene: TRBJ2-5; V gene: TRBV24-1; D gene: .; CDR3 DNA: TGTGCCACCAGTGATTGGGACTCGGGGACCCAGTACTTC; CDR3 protein: CATSDWDSGTQYF
clone size: .; J gene: TRBJ2-1; V gene: TRBV7-3; D gene: TRBD2; CDR3 DNA: TGTGCCAGCAGCCCTCAAACTGGCGGGAGGTGGGGCAATGAGCAGTTCTTC; CDR3 protein: CASSPQTGGRWGNEQFF
clone size: .; J gene: TRBJ2-3; V gene: TRBV7-2; D gene: .; CDR3 DNA: TGTGCCAGCAGCTTTGTGTCGGGAACGACAGATACGCAGTATTTT; CDR3 protein: CASSFVSGTTDTQYF
clone size: .; J gene: TRBJ2-7; V gene: TRBV6-4; D gene: TRBD2; CDR3 DNA: TGTGCCAGCAGATCGGGACTAGCGGGAGGGTTCGCCTACGAGCAGTACTTC; CDR3 protein: CASRSGLAGGFAYEQYF
clone size: .; J gene: TRBJ1-2; V gene: TRBV7-2; D gene: .; CDR3 DNA: TGTGCCAGCAGCAAGGGGTCGTCAGGGTATGGCTACACCTTC; CDR3 protein: CASSKGSSGYGYTF
clone size: few; J gene: TRBJ2-7; V gene: TRBV19; D gene: .; CDR3 DNA: TGTGCCAGTAGTAGCGGATCTCTCTACGAGCAGTACTTC; CDR3 protein: CASSSGSLYEQYF
clone size: .; J gene: TRBJ2-3; V gene: TRBV28; D gene: .; CDR3 DNA: TGTGCCAGCAGTTTCCAAGATACGCAGTATTTT; CDR3 protein: CASSFQDTQYF
clone size: .; J gene: TRBJ2-7; V gene: TRBV5-1; D gene: TRBD1; CDR3 DNA: TGCGCCAGCAGCGGAGACAGGGAGTACGAGCAGTACTTC; CDR3 protein: CASSGDREYEQYF
clone size: .; J gene: TRBJ2-7; V gene: TRBV19; D gene: TRBD1; CDR3 DNA: TGTGCCAGTAGTATATGGTCAGGCGGAACGGGACAGGGTCAACTCCCTTACGAGCAGTACTTC; CDR3 protein: CASSIWSGGTGQGQLPYEQYF
clone size: .; J gene: TRBJ1-1; V gene: TRBV6-5; D gene: .; CDR3 DNA: TGTGCCAGCAGCCCATCACCAGTGGGCCTCGCTGAAGCTTTCTTT; CDR3 protein: CASSPSPVGLAEAFF
clone size: .; J gene: TRBJ2-1; V gene: TRBV7-2; D gene: TRBD2; CDR3 DNA: TGTGCCAGCAGCTCACCACCGGGACTAGCGGGAGTCCGCTACAATGAGCAGTTCTTC; CDR3 protein: CASSSPPGLAGVRYNEQFF
clone size: .; J gene: TRBJ2-7; V gene: TRBV20-1; D gene: .; CDR3 DNA: TGCAGTGCTCCGGGACACTACGAGCAGTACTTC; CDR3 protein: CSAPGHYEQYF